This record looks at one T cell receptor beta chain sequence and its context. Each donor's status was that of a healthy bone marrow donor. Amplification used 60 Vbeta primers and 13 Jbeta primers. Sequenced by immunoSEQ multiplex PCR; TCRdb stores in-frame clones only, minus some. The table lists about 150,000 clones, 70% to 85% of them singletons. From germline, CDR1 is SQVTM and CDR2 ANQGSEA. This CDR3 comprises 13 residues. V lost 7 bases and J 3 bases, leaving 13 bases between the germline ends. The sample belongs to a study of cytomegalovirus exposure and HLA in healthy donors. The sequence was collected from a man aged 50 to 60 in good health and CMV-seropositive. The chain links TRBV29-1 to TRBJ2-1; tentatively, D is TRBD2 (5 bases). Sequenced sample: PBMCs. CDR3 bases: TGCAGCGGGCGGAGGCAGAACTACAATGAGCAGTTCTTC. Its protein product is CSGRRQNYNEQFF.